This is a list of T cell receptor beta chains from one sample in a study of shared clonotypes between healthy human individuals. Using immunoSEQ multiplex PCR, the repertoire was profiled, and TCRdb retains in-frame clones only, with some absent. The sample consists of roughly 1,000,000 clones, more than 75% of them appearing once. What was sequenced was memory CD4+ T cells from PBMCs. The receptors stem from a man aged 18 to 30 in good health. Some clones in this sample may be carry-over from other donors' samples. Both conserved end residues are part of each CDR3.

>TRBV28|TRBJ2-2|12
CAYGFLTGELFF
>TRBV18|TRBJ2-3|16
CASSPAGAGSTDTQYF
>TRBV6-6|TRBJ2-7|13
CASSYSGGVEQYF
>TRBV11-2|TRBJ2-7|13
CASSFDRTHEQYF
>TRBV12-5|TRBJ2-1|12
CANGSSYNEQFF
>TRBV5-8|TRBJ2-1|16
CASSPKWAGGYNEQFF
>TRBV28|TRBJ1-1|14
CASSEPGQGVWAFF
>TRBV7-3|TRBJ2-3|13
CASSSAGSGTQYF
>TRBV5-6|TRBJ2-7|12
CASSLENYEQYF
>TRBV7-3|TRBJ2-2|14
CASSRLGGDRELFF
>TRBV4-2|TRBJ2-1|17
CASSQEYGQGGLNEQFF
>TRBV5-8|TRBJ2-6|16
CASSSWWSSGANVLTF
>TRBV5-1|TRBJ2-3|15
CASSLGLAIADTQYF
>TRBV2|TRBJ2-4|13
CASGGSTSNIQYF
>TRBV7-2|TRBJ2-7|16
CASSPRGGSSSYEQYF
>TRBV4-2|TRBJ2-1|18
CASSQEGIRGDIDNEQFF
>TRBV4-2|TRBJ2-1|16
CASSQSWTSGSNEQFF
>TRBV30|TRBJ1-6|14
CAWSDWARNSPLHF
>TRBV7-3|TRBJ1-3|13
CASSIGTGNTIYF
>TRBV7-2|TRBJ2-7|15
CASSLFGQGGSEQYF
>TRBV11-1|TRBJ1-1|14
CASSYTGAVAEAFF
>TRBV28|TRBJ2-7|13
CAVRQSQVYEQYF
>TRBV30|TRBJ2-3|14
CAWRGQGSTDTQYF
>TRBV7-7|TRBJ2-1|13
CASSLDLRREQFF
>TRBV7-2|TRBJ2-5|17
CASSLVVSGRARETQYF
>TRBV4-3|TRBJ2-4|14
CASSPEAMGNIQYF
>TRBV28|TRBJ2-3|16
CASSLGIAGGTDTQYF
>TRBV6-1|TRBJ2-4|15
CASTSLGGREDIQYF
>TRBV7-8|TRBJ2-7|15
CASSLGALAGGEQYF